The TCR beta chain described here comes from a study of T cells after yellow fever vaccination. This clonotype showed up just a few times. Its target is unknown. Trimming took 8 bases from V and 7 from J, leaving 11 bases between them. The CDR3 loop spans 11 amino acids. The germline CDR1 and CDR2 sequences are SGHTA and FQGNSA. Findings of the study overall: Repertoires obtained by FACS sorting could include abundant clonotypes that entered as contaminants from the bulk population. Most clones from primary vaccination resurfaced after the booster (about 96% CD4, 88% CD8).

Template switching by 5'RACE produced TCR cDNA, adding a universal primer site and UMIs. TCRdb analysed the 5' RACE reads with MiXCR anew, one entry per CDR3 protein. This sample has a few hundred thousand distinct CDR3 sequences; around a sixth occur once, and the top ten carry about 18%. The material was PBMCs, obtained 5 days after the first yellow fever vaccination. The chain recombines TRBV7-2 with TRBJ1-2, with a possible D match to TRBD1 (6 bases). The receptor was derived from a man aged 18 to 29 who received the YFV17D yellow fever vaccine. DNA of the CDR3: TGTGCCAGCTTGCCAGGGGCTGGCTACACCTTC. Translated, it gives CASLPGAGYTF.